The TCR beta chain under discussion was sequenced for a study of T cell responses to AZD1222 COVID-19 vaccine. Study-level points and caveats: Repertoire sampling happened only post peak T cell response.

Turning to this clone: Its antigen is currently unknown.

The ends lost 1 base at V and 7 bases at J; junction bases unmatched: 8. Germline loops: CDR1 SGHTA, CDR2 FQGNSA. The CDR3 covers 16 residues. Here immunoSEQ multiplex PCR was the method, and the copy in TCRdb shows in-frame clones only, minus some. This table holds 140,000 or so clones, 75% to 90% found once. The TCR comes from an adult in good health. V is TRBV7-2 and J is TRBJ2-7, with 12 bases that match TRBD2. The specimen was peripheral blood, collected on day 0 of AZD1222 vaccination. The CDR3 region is CASSLVALAGGPEQYF. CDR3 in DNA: TGTGCCAGCAGCTTAGTGGCCCTAGCGGGAGGGCCGGAGCAGTACTTC. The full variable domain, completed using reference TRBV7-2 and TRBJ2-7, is GAGVSQSPSNKVTEKGKDVELRCDPISGHTALYWYRQSLGQGLEFLIYFQGNSAPDKSGLPSDRFSAERTGGSVSTLTIQRTQQEDSAVYLCASSLVALAGGPEQYFGPGTRLTVT.